The clone carrying this T cell receptor beta chain was observed a handful of times. Its target is not known. This sample stems from a study of cytomegalovirus exposure and HLA in healthy donors. As for the study in general: There were approximately 80 million unique TCRs (from HLA-typed donors) in an early data release.

The CDR3 extends over 14 amino acids. The V and J ends lost 3 bases and 7 bases, in that order; junction bases with no gene match: 5. From germline, CDR1 is SGHDT and CDR2 YYEEEE. Study conclusions and caveats: TCR beta sequences numbering 15,000 to 20,000 were associated with HLA alleles at 0.05 false discovery rate in a later analysis. V- and J-gene trimming in TCR beta was tied to a missense DCLRE1C variant by an analysis performed later. TCR beta sequences reportedly predicted most subjects' HLA-A and HLA-B alleles accurately.

With 60 Vbeta and 13 Jbeta primers, the PCR was carried out. Profiling relied on immunoSEQ multiplex PCR, and the TCRdb table lists in-frame clones only, not all of them. The sample yields over 40,000 clones, 72% seen once. Sequences were obtained from PBMCs. The TCR comes from a man aged 25 to 40 in good health and CMV-seronegative. The rearrangement uses TRBV5-6 and TRBJ1-2, with 11 positions matching TRBD1. CDR3 sequence reads: CASSYGQGAGGYTF. In DNA form, the CDR3 reads TGTGCCAGCAGCTACGGACAGGGGGCCGGTGGCTACACCTTC. Together with reference TRBV5-6 and TRBJ1-2, the CDR3 gives the full variable domain: DAGVTQSPTHLIKTRGQQVTLRCSPKSGHDTVSWYQQALGQGPQFIFQYYEEEERQRGNFPDRFSGHQFPNYSSELNVNALLLGDSALYLCASSYGQGAGGYTFGSGTRLTVV.